This T cell receptor (beta chain) was recorded in a study of early T cells in non-severe SARS-CoV-2 infection. One entry per CDR3 protein results from TCRdb running MiXCR on the 5' RACE reads. In the table there are roughly 34,000 distinct CDR3 sequences, under 7% of which are singletons. The CDR3 has 16 amino acids. The V end was cut by 6 bases, the J end by 0 bases, with 15 bases between. CDR1 and CDR2 from the germline V gene are SGHAT and FQNNGV. The sequence derives from an adult who was a healthcare worker with PCR-confirmed SARS-CoV-2 infection or an uninfected control (not recorded which). Source: whole blood, taken at baseline. This chain uses TRBV11-2 with TRBJ2-1; TRBD2 is a possible D gene (5 bases). The chain's CDR3 is CASRSVVGSSYNEQFF. The CDR3 bases are TGTGCCAGCAGATCCGTCGTGGGGAGCTCCTACAATGAGCAGTTCTTC. Together with reference TRBV11-2 and TRBJ2-1, the CDR3 gives the full variable domain: EAGVAQSPRYKIIEKRQSVAFWCNPISGHATLYWYQQILGQGPKLLIQFQNNGVVDDSQLPKDRFSAERLKGVDSTLKIQPAKLEDSAVYLCASRSVVGSSYNEQFFGPGTRLTVL.